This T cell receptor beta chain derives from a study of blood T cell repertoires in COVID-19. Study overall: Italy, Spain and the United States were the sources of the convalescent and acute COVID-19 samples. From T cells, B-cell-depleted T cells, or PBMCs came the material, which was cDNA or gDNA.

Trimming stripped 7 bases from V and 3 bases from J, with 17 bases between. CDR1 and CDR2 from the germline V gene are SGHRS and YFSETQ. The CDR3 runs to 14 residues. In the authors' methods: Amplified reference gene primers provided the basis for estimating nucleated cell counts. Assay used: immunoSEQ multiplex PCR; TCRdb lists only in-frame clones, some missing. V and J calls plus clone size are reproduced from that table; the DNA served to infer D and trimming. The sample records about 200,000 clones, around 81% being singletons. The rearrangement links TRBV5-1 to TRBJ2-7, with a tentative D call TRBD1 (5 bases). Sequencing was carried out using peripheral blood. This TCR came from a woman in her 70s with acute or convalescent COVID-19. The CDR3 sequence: CASRRETANYEQYF. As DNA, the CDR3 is TGCGCCAGCCGACGTGAGACAGCCAACTACGAGCAGTACTTC. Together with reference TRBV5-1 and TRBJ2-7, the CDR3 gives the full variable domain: KAGVTQTPRYLIKTRGQQVTLSCSPISGHRSVSWYQQTPGQGLQFLFEYFSETQRNKGNFPGRFSGRQFSNSRSEMNVSTLELGDSALYLCASRRETANYEQYFGPGTRLTVT.